The 10 T cell receptor beta chains presented below share a single source sample, sequenced in a study of cytomegalovirus exposure and HLA in healthy donors. The primer mix had 60 Vbeta and 13 Jbeta primers. The repertoire was sequenced with immunoSEQ multiplex PCR; TCRdb's copy has only in-frame clones and lacks some. In the table there are 130,000 or so clones, over 70% of which are singletons. Sequencing used PBMCs. These receptors came from a woman younger than 30 in good health and CMV-seronegative.

The chain combines TRBV7-2 with TRBJ2-5, with unresolved D. V was clipped by 0 bases and J by 1 base, with 6 bases between them. Per the germline V gene, CDR1 is SGHTA and CDR2 is FQGNSA. This CDR3 comprises 14 residues. The CDR3 nucleotides are TGTGCCAGCAGCTTAGCGGCGGTCCAAGAGACCCAGTACTTC. The encoded protein is CASSLAAVQETQYF.

In its sample, this clone was seen a few times. The CDR3 loop reads CASNTRQGRIQPQHF. The CDR3 DNA is TGTGCCAGTAACACCCGACAGGGAAGGATCCAGCCCCAGCATTTT. This chain connects TRBV19 to TRBJ1-5; 7 bases match TRBD1. Germline CDR1 LNHDA, CDR2 SQIVND (reference sequence). The length of the CDR3 is 15 residues. The ends lost 7 bases at V and 7 bases at J; junction bases unmatched: 13.

The sample holds a few counts of this clone. The CDR3 loop is CAWSVPLETLRAFF. In DNA, the CDR3 is TGTGCCTGGAGTGTACCATTAGAAACCCTTCGAGCTTTCTTT. The chain couples TRBV30 to TRBJ1-1; D gene ambiguous. Germline V gene data show CDR1 as GTSNPN and CDR2 as SVGIG (reference sequence). With 0 bases removed from V and 10 bases from J, the gap between germline ends came to 18 bases. The CDR3 totals 14 residues.

This rearrangement joins TRBV5-1 to TRBJ2-3, with unresolved D. Trimming cost V 0 bases and J 0 bases, with 8 bases left between them. The CDR3 covers 15 residues. Germline CDR1 is SGHRS and CDR2 is YFSETQ. DNA for the CDR3: TGCGCCAGCAGCTTGGACGGTACTAGCACAGATACGCAGTATTTT. Translated: CASSLDGTSTDTQYF.

V usage is TRBV5-4 and J usage is TRBJ1-2; D perhaps matches TRBD1 (6 bases). Trimming left V 4 bases short and J 6 bases short, with 13 bases between. The CDR3 sequence is 13 residues long. CDR1 and CDR2 (germline): SGHNT, YYREEE (reference sequence). The CDR3 DNA reads TGTGCCAGCAGCCTGACAGGAGGTGATGGCTACACCTTC. Translation gives CASSLTGGDGYTF.

The chain combines TRBV12-5 with TRBJ2-5; 8 nucleotides align to TRBD2. The CDR3 extends over 13 amino acids. V gave up 6 bases and J gave up 5 bases; unmatched junction bases: 5. Germline lookup yields CDR1 LGHNT and CDR2 FRNRAP. The CDR3 is CASGARGAETQYF. In DNA, the CDR3 is TGTGCTAGTGGAGCGCGGGGGGCCGAGACCCAGTACTTC.

This clone occurred once. The chain employs TRBV7-2 and TRBJ2-6; tentative D call: TRBD1 (6 bases). Germline CDR1 reads SGHTA; CDR2 reads FQGNSA. Between the trimmed V and J ends, which lost 5 bases and 6 bases, there was a span of 11 bases. The CDR3 loop spans 14 amino acids. This CDR3 reads CASSGGTKANVLTF. The CDR3 DNA sequence: TGTGCCAGCAGCGGTGGGACAAAGGCCAACGTCCTGACTTTC. Full variable domain (remainder filled in from reference TRBV7-2 and TRBJ2-6): GAGVSQSPSNKVTEKGKDVELRCDPISGHTALYWYRQSLGQGLEFLIYFQGNSAPDKSGLPSDRFSAERTGGSVSTLTIQRTQQEDSAVYLCASSGGTKANVLTFGAGSRLTVL.

V and J are TRBV2 and TRBJ1-2; D may be TRBD1 (6 bases). The germline gives CDR1 SNHLY, CDR2 FYNNEI. V lost 5 bases to trimming and J lost 0 bases, with 13 bases between them. The CDR3 spans 15 residues. DNA of the CDR3: TGTGCCAGCAGTTCCGGACAGTTAGCTAACTATGGCTACACCTTC. Protein sequence: CASSSGQLANYGYTF.

The J gene is TRBJ2-1, the V gene TRBV11-3; unclear D gene. This CDR3 comprises 12 residues. The V and J ends lost 5 bases and 7 bases respectively, with 9 bases between them. Germline assignment: CDR1 SGHNT and CDR2 YENEEA. This CDR3 reads CASSTTMNEQFF. CDR3 nucleotides: TGTGCCAGCAGCACAACCATGAATGAGCAGTTCTTC.

The genes are TRBV14 and TRBJ2-5; 7 positions agree with TRBD2. Germline values: CDR1 SGHDN, CDR2 FVKESK. V gave up 1 base and J gave up 2 bases; unmatched junction bases: 4. The CDR3 runs to 15 residues. As DNA, the CDR3 is TGTGCCAGCAGCCAAGGGGGACTACCACAAGAGACCCAGTACTTC. Translation gives CASSQGGLPQETQYF.